This is a list of T cell receptor beta chains from one sample in a study of blood T cell repertoires in COVID-19. Here immunoSEQ multiplex PCR was the method, and the copy in TCRdb shows in-frame clones only, minus some. Of approximately 34,000 clones in the sample, approximately 89% were seen once. The sequenced sample consisted of peripheral blood. The source of these receptors is a human donor in a cohort sampled during active COVID-19. Both conserved end residues are part of each CDR3. The D gene is left open where the match is weak. Only part of the rows carry a size: once, few, many, or a class if the clone is expanded.

d_gene	v_gene	j_gene	abundance	CDR3aa	CDR3nt
-	TRBV18	TRBJ1-4	-	CASSQARNEKLFF	TGTGCCAGCTCACAAGCGCGGAATGAAAAACTGTTTTTT
-	TRBV15	TRBJ2-6	-	CATSRDSGADSGANVLTF	TGTGCCACCAGCAGAGATTCAGGGGCCGACTCTGGGGCCAACGTCCTGACTTTC
-	TRBV6-5	TRBJ2-7	-	CASSYSNRYEQYF	TGTGCCAGCAGTTACTCGAACCGGTACGAGCAGTACTTC
TRBD2	TRBV30	TRBJ2-3	-	CAWRKGLAGDTQYF	TGTGCCTGGAGGAAGGGACTAGCGGGAGATACGCAGTATTTT
-	TRBV27	TRBJ1-1	-	CASSFQGVSRVAFF	TGTGCCAGCAGTTTCCAGGGCGTCTCCCGAGTAGCTTTCTTT
-	TRBV4-3	TRBJ1-2	-	CASRGTRASSGGYTF	TGCGCCAGCAGGGGGACACGGGCGTCCTCAGGAGGCTACACCTTC
TRBD2	TRBV30	TRBJ2-4	-	CACVAGGPDIQYF	TGTGCCTGCGTAGCGGGAGGGCCGGACATTCAGTACTTC
TRBD1	TRBV7-2	TRBJ2-4	-	CASSLDGTANIQYF	TGTGCCAGCAGCTTAGACGGGACAGCAAACATTCAGTACTTC
TRBD1	TRBV2	TRBJ1-2	-	CASSAGQDYGYTF	TGTGCCAGCAGCGCCGGACAGGACTATGGCTACACCTTC
TRBD2	TRBV5-1	TRBJ2-1	-	CASSFQTSGSNNEQFF	TGCGCCAGCAGCTTTCAGACTAGCGGGAGTAACAATGAGCAGTTCTTC
-	TRBV18	TRBJ2-1	-	CASSPQAGGSYNEQFF	TGTGCCAGCTCACCACAAGCGGGCGGCTCCTACAATGAGCAGTTCTTC
-	TRBV21-1	TRBJ2-2	-	CASSKDGTGIPNTGELFF	TGTGCCAGCAGCAAAGATGGGACAGGGATACCGAACACCGGGGAGCTGTTTTTT
TRBD2	TRBV2	TRBJ2-5	-	CASSVRRGDRYAQYF	TGTGCCAGCAGTGTTAGGCGGGGGGACCGTTACGCCCAGTACTTC
-	TRBV12-3/TRBV12-4	TRBJ1-2	-	CASSPQVSYGYTF	TGTGCCAGCAGTCCACAGGTTTCGTATGGCTACACCTTC
TRBD1	TRBV4-3	TRBJ1-3	few	CASSPHRGGSGNTIYF	TGCGCCAGCAGCCCGCACAGGGGAGGCTCTGGAAACACCATATATTTT
-	TRBV6-2/TRBV6-3	TRBJ2-5	-	CASSYRVGGETQYF	TGTGCCAGCAGTTACCGGGTCGGCGGGGAGACCCAGTACTTC
-	TRBV15	TRBJ2-7	-	CATSSERGGEQYF	TGTGCCACCAGCAGTGAGCGAGGTGGCGAGCAGTACTTC
-	TRBV28	TRBJ1-2	-	CASSTTGGWDGYTF	TGTGCCAGCAGTACGACAGGCGGCTGGGATGGCTACACCTTC
-	TRBV27	TRBJ1-6	once	CASSLRSAGHNSPLHF	TGTGCCAGCAGTTTAAGGTCGGCAGGGCATAATTCACCCCTCCACTTT
TRBD2	TRBV29-1	TRBJ2-1	-	CSVELAGGPYNEQFF	TGCAGCGTTGAATTAGCGGGGGGTCCCTACAATGAGCAGTTCTTC
-	TRBV11-2	TRBJ1-1	-	CASSLGAQGSTEAFF	TGTGCCAGCAGCTTAGGCGCACAGGGTAGCACTGAAGCTTTCTTT
-	TRBV7-9	TRBJ1-4	-	CASSLGSGTATNEKLFF	TGTGCCAGCAGCTTAGGGTCTGGGACTGCAACTAATGAAAAACTGTTTTTT
TRBD1	TRBV7-9	TRBJ1-2	-	CASSPSGQGPYGYTF	TGTGCCAGCTCACCAAGTGGACAGGGTCCGTATGGCTACACCTTC
TRBD1	TRBV5-5	TRBJ2-7	-	CASSPGTGAYEQYF	TGTGCCAGCAGCCCCGGGACAGGGGCGTACGAGCAGTACTTC
-	TRBV5-4	TRBJ2-2	few	CASSLGGASGTGELFF	TGTGCCAGCAGCTTAGGGGGGGCCTCGGGCACCGGGGAGCTGTTTTTT
TRBD2	TRBV25-1	TRBJ2-1	-	CASSPGLLTDEQFF	TGTGCCAGCAGTCCGGGACTACTTACGGATGAGCAGTTCTTC
-	TRBV30	TRBJ2-2	-	CAWSEDTGELFF	TGTGCCTGGAGCGAGGACACCGGGGAGCTGTTTTTT
TRBD1	TRBV30	TRBJ1-1	-	CAWRRPGTVIAFF	TGTGCCTGGAGACGACCCGGGACAGTGATAGCTTTCTTT